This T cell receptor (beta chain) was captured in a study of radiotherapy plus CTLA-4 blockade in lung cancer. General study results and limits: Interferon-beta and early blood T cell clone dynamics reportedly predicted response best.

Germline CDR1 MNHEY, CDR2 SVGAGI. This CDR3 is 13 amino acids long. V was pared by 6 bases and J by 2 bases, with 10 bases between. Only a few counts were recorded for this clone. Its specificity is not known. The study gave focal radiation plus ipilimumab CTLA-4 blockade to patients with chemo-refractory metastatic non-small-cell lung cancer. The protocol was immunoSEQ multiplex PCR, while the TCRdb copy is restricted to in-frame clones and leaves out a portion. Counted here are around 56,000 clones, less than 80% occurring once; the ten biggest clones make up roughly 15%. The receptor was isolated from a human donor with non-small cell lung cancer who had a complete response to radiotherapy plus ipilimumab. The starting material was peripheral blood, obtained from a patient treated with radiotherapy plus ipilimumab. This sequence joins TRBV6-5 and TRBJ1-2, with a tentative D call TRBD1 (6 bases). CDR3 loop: CASRRDKNYGYTF. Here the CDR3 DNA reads TGTGCCAGCAGACGGGACAAGAACTATGGCTACACCTTC.